A selection of T cell receptor beta chains follows, all from one sample in a study of cytomegalovirus exposure and HLA in healthy donors. Sequenced by immunoSEQ multiplex PCR; TCRdb stores in-frame clones only, minus some. The table records about 130,000 clones, approximately 80% of them present only once. Sample: PBMCs. The receptors were sampled from a man aged 50 or older in good health and CMV-seronegative. Both conserved end residues are part of each CDR3. The D gene is left open where the match is weak.

>TRBV5-1|TRBD1|TRBJ1-1
TGCGCCAGCAGCTTGGAACAGGGGTTTGGGTACACTGAAGCTTTCTTT
CASSLEQGFGYTEAFF
>TRBV4-1|NA|TRBJ1-6
TGCGCCAGCAGCCGACTACAGGGAAGTAGAATTTCACCCCTCCACTTT
CASSRLQGSRISPLHF
>TRBV7-2|NA|TRBJ2-7
TGTGCCAGCAGCTTCTCAGGGTTCGGTAGCGAGCAGTACTTC
CASSFSGFGSEQYF
>TRBV9|NA|TRBJ1-6
TGTGCCAGCAGCGCCAGGGCGAGCTCCTATAATTCACCCCTCCACTTT
CASSARASSYNSPLHF
>TRBV4-1|NA|TRBJ2-1
TGCGCCAGCAGCCAAGGCTCGGAGGGGAATGAGCAGTTCTTC
CASSQGSEGNEQFF
>TRBV7-9|TRBD1|TRBJ1-5
TGTGCCAGCAGCCAGGGGGACGGTCCCCAGCATTTT
CASSQGDGPQHF
>TRBV23-1|TRBD1|TRBJ1-1
TGCGCCAGCAGTCAATCCCCGCGGACAGGGGAGGATGAAGCTTTCTTT
CASSQSPRTGEDEAFF
>TRBV19|NA|TRBJ1-2
TGTGCCAGTAGCGCCGGACGGGGTAGTGGCTACACCTTC
CASSAGRGSGYTF
>TRBV10-2|NA|TRBJ1-1
TGCGCCAGCTGGCGGACTGGGATGAACACTGAAGCTTTCTTT
CASWRTGMNTEAFF
>TRBV7-9|NA|TRBJ2-7
TGTGCCAGCAGCCGGGGAGGGGGGCACGAGCAGTACTTC
CASSRGGGHEQYF
>TRBV6-1|TRBD1|TRBJ2-2
TGTGCCAGCAGTCCGGACAGGGTTGACACCGGGGAGCTGTTTTTT
CASSPDRVDTGELFF
>TRBV6-5|TRBD1|TRBJ2-7
TGTGCCAGCAGTTTCATCCGACAGGGAAAAACCTACGAGCAGTACTTC
CASSFIRQGKTYEQYF
>TRBV10-1|NA|TRBJ1-2
TGCGCCAGCACGTCCCGGACCGGGAACCCTAACTATGGCTACACCTTC
CASTSRTGNPNYGYTF
>TRBV2|NA|TRBJ2-7
TGTGCCAGCAGGGGGGGGACCCAGGGGATAGAGCAGTACTTC
CASRGGTQGIEQYF
>TRBV27|TRBD2|TRBJ2-7
TGTGCCAGCAGCGTTCTTAGCTCGGGGGGGGCAAACTACGAGCAGTACTTC
CASSVLSSGGANYEQYF
>TRBV19|NA|TRBJ1-6
TGTGCCAGTAGTATAGGGGCCTTGGGCTCCTATAATTCACCCCTCCACTTT
CASSIGALGSYNSPLHF
>TRBV6-4|NA|TRBJ2-3
TGTGCCAGCAGTGCGCGGGGAAGCACAGATACGCAGTATTTT
CASSARGSTDTQYF
>TRBV7-3|NA|TRBJ1-1
TGTGCCAGCAGCTTAAGCGGGGGGAACACTGAAGCTTTCTTT
CASSLSGGNTEAFF
>TRBV6-5|NA|TRBJ1-3
TGTGCCAGCAGTTACTCTGCAGGGTCTGGAAACACCATATATTTT
CASSYSAGSGNTIYF